The 4 T cell receptor beta chains listed next were all sequenced from one sample in a study of shared clonotypes between healthy human individuals. In the naive CD8 group, cells lacked CD45RO and were positively selected for CCR7, so terminally differentiated effector memory CD45RA+ cells were left out. Here immunoSEQ multiplex PCR was the method, and the copy in TCRdb shows in-frame clones only, minus some. The data show about 2 million clones, with about 95% seen just once and roughly 1.1% held by the top ten. Sequenced material: naive CD8+ T cells sorted from blood. The receptors stem from a man aged 18-30 years in good health.

The V gene is TRBV27, the J gene TRBJ2-7; D possibly corresponds to TRBD1 (5 bases). V lost 6 bases, J lost 0 bases, and 18 bases lay in between. There are 16 residues in the CDR3. Germline V gene data show CDR1 as MNHEY and CDR2 as SMNVEV (reference sequence). The CDR3 nucleotides are TGTGCCAGCAGCCCATCCCAGGGTACCCGCTCCTACGAGCAGTACTTC. Translation: CASSPSQGTRSYEQYF.

In its sample, this clone was seen once. The chain uses TRBV30 and TRBJ2-1; either TRBD1 or TRBD2 may fit D (5 bases each). Looked up from germline, CDR1 is GTSNPN and CDR2 is SVGIG (reference sequence). There are 17 residues in the CDR3. V was trimmed by 5 bases and J by 0 bases, leaving 20 bases between them. Written as DNA, the CDR3 is TGTGCCTGGGGTCCGGGACCCCAAGGCAGCTCCTACAATGAGCAGTTCTTC. Amino acid sequence: CAWGPGPQGSSYNEQFF. The full variable domain, in which reference TRBV30 and TRBJ2-1 provide the parts outside the CDR3, is SQTIHQWPATLVQPVGSPLSLECTVEGTSNPNLYWYRQAAGRGLQLLFYSVGIGQISSEVPQNLSASRPQDRQFILSSKKLLLSDSGFYLCAWGPGPQGSSYNEQFFGPGTRLTVL.

The chain combines TRBV13 with TRBJ1-1; a weak D match, TRBD1 (6 bases). This CDR3 is built from 14 residues. Germline loops: CDR1 PRHDT, CDR2 FYEKMQ (reference sequence). Trimming shortened V by 3 bases and J by 7 bases, and 15 bases separated the two germline ends. CDR3 DNA: TGTGCCAGCAGCTTTGGTCAGGGGCTGATTGAAGCTTTCTTT. This encodes CASSFGQGLIEAFF.

The chain uses TRBV15 and TRBJ1-3, with no clear D. In germline, CDR1 is LNHNV, CDR2 YYDKDF (reference sequence). CDR3 size: 15 residues. V shed 3 bases and J shed 0 bases, with 9 bases lying between them. The CDR3 protein is CATSSEAGSGNTIYF. CDR3 DNA: TGTGCCACCAGCAGCGAAGCTGGCTCTGGAAACACCATATATTTT.